These T cell receptor beta chains were read from a single sample in a study of T cell responses to AZD1222 COVID-19 vaccine. The table came from immunoSEQ multiplex PCR; TCRdb's copy has only in-frame clones and leaves some out. In the table there are 150,000 to 200,000 clones, more than 85% of which are singletons. Sample: peripheral blood, taken 28 days after the second AZD1222 dose. These receptors were taken from an adult who received the AZD1222 COVID-19 vaccine. Both conserved end residues are part of each CDR3. The order of the fields is J gene, D gene, CDR3 length, clone size, V gene, CDR3 DNA, CDR3 protein. A D gene is named only where the DNA matches it firmly. Clone size is stated in some rows and not others, as once, few, many or a class when expanded.

TRBJ1-2	TRBD1	15	NA	TRBV6-5	TGTGCCAGCAGTCCCCGGACAGGGGGCTTCTATGGCTACACCTTC	CASSPRTGGFYGYTF
TRBJ1-1	NA	14	NA	TRBV7-9	TGTGCCAGCAGCGCGAGACAGATGAACACTGAAGCTTTCTTT	CASSARQMNTEAFF
TRBJ1-2	TRBD1	11	once	TRBV19	TGTGCCAGTTATTCCGGGACAGCCTACACCTTC	CASYSGTAYTF
TRBJ2-1	TRBD1	12	NA	TRBV6-6	TGTGCCAGCAACCAGGGGGACAATGAGCAGTTCTTC	CASNQGDNEQFF
TRBJ1-2	NA	14	NA	TRBV9	TGTGCCAGCAGCGTATCCAGGGCGAGCTATGGCTACACCTTC	CASSVSRASYGYTF
TRBJ1-2	NA	13	few	TRBV25-1	TGTGCCAGCAGTGCACGACACCCGTATGGCTACACCTTC	CASSARHPYGYTF
TRBJ1-3	NA	15	NA	TRBV6-5	TGTGCCGGACGGGGGAGGTCAAGCTCTGGAAACACCATATATTTT	CAGRGRSSSGNTIYF
TRBJ2-2	NA	16	NA	TRBV2	TGTGCCAGCAGTGGGCAGGGGCTAGTGAACACCGGGGAGCTGTTTTTT	CASSGQGLVNTGELFF
TRBJ1-4	NA	14	NA	TRBV5-5	TGTGCCAGCAGCTGGACAAGGACTAATGAAAAACTGTTTTTT	CASSWTRTNEKLFF
TRBJ2-5	TRBD2	17	NA	TRBV4-1	TGCGCCAGCAGCCAAGAGAGGGCTAGCGGGGTACAAGAGACCCAGTACTTC	CASSQERASGVQETQYF
TRBJ1-1	TRBD1	12	NA	TRBV2	TGTGCCAGCAGTACAGGGGGCACTGAAGCTTTCTTT	CASSTGGTEAFF
TRBJ1-6	NA	16	NA	TRBV4-3	TGCGCCAGCAGCCAAGAGATGGGGCTGACCCAATCGGCCCTCCACTTT	CASSQEMGLTQSALHF
TRBJ2-7	TRBD2	14	NA	TRBV3-1/TRBV3-2	TGTGCCAGCAGCAACCGCGGGGGGGCCTACGAGCAGTACTTC	CASSNRGGAYEQYF
TRBJ1-2	NA	13	once	TRBV11-2	TGTGCCAGCAGCTTAGATGTGGGAAGAGGCTACACCTTC	CASSLDVGRGYTF
TRBJ1-1	NA	12	NA	TRBV29-1	TGCAGGGCCGGAAGCCTGAACACTGAAGCTTTCTTT	CRAGSLNTEAFF
TRBJ2-5	TRBD1	15	NA	TRBV5-1	TGCGCCAGCAGCATGACAGGGGGAGGGCAAGAGACCCAGTACTTC	CASSMTGGGQETQYF
TRBJ2-3	TRBD1	12	NA	TRBV11-2	TGTGCCAGCAGCCTGACAGGGGATACGCAGTATTTT	CASSLTGDTQYF
TRBJ2-4	NA	16	NA	TRBV5-1	TGCGCCAGCAGCTTGGGCGACCGCACTACCAAAAACATTCAGTACTTC	CASSLGDRTTKNIQYF